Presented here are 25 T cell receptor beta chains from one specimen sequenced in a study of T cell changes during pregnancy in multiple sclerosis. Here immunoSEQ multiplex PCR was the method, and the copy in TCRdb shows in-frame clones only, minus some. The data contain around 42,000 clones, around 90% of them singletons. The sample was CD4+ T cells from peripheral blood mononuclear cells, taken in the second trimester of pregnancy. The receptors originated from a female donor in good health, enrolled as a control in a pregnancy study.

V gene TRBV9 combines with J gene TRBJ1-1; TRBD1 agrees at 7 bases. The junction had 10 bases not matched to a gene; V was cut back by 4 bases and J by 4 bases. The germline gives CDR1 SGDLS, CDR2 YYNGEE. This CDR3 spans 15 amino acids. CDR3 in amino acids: CASSPQGTVGTEAFF. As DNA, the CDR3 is TGTGCCAGCAGCCCCCAAGGGACAGTTGGCACTGAAGCTTTCTTT.

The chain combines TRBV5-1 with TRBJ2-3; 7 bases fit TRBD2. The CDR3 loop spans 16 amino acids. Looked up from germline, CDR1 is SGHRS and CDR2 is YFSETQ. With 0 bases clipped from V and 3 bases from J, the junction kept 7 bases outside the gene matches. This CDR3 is CASSLDSGLRTDTQYF. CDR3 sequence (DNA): TGCGCCAGCAGCTTGGATTCGGGACTAAGAACAGATACGCAGTATTTT.

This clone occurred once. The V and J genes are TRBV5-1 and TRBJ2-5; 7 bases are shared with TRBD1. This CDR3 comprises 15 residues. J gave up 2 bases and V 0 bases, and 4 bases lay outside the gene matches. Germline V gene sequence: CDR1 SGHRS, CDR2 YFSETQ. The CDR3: CASSLVAGGQETQYF. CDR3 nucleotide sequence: TGCGCCAGCAGCTTGGTGGCAGGGGGACAAGAGACCCAGTACTTC.

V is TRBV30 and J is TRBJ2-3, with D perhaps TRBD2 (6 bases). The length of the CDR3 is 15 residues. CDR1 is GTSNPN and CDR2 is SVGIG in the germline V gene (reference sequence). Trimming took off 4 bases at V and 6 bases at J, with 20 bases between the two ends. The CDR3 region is CAWTWRLVGRDTQYF. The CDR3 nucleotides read TGTGCCTGGACCTGGAGACTAGTGGGACGGGATACGCAGTATTTT.

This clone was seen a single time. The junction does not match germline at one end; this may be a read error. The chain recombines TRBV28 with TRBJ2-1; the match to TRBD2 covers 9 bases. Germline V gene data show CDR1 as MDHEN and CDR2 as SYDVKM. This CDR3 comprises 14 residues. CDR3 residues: CAGGAGGRHNEQFF. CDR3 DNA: TGCGCGGGGGGGGCGGGAGGCCGCCACAATGAGCAGTTCTTC. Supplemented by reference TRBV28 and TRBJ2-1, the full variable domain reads DVKVTQSSRYLVKRTGEKVFLECVQDMDHENMFWYRQDPGLGLRLIYFSYDVKMKEKGDIPEGYSVSREKKERFSLILESASTNQTSMYLCAGGAGGRHNEQFFGPGTRLTVL.

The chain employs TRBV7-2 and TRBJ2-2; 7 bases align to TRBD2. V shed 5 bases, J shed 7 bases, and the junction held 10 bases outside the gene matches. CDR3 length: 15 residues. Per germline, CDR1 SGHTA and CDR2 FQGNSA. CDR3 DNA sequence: TGTGCCAGCAGCGCGTGGGTAGCGGGCGTCGGGGAGCTGTTTTTT. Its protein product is CASSAWVAGVGELFF.

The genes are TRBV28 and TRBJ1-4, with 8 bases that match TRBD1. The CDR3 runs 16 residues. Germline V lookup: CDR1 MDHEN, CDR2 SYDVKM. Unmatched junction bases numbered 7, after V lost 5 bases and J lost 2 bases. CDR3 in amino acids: CASSPGQGSTNEKLFF. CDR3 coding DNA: TGTGCCAGCAGTCCCGGACAGGGATCGACTAATGAAAAACTGTTTTTT.

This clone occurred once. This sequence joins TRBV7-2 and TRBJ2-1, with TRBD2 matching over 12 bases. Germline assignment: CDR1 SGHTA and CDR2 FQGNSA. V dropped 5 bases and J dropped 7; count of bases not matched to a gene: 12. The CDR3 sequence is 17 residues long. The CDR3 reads CASSTRRTSGTENEQFF. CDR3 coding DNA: TGTGCCAGCAGCACTCGGCGGACTAGCGGGACTGAGAATGAGCAGTTCTTC.

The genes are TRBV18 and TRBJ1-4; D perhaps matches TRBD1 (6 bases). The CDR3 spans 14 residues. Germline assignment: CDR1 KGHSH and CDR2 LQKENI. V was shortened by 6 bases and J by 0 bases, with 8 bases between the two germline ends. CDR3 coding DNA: TGTGCCAGCTCGAACAGGGCAACTAATGAAAAACTGTTTTTT. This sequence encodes CASSNRATNEKLFF.

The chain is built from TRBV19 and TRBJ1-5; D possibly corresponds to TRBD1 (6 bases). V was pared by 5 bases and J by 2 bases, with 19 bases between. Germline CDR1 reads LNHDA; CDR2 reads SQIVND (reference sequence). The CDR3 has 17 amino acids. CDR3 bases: TGTGCCAGTAGTCCAAGGTTGGGGGCGGACGGCAATCAGCCCCAGCATTTT. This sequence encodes CASSPRLGADGNQPQHF.

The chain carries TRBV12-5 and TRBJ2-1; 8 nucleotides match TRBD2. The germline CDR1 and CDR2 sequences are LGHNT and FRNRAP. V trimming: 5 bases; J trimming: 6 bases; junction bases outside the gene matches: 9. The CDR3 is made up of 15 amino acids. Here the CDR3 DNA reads TGTGCTAGTGGTGAAGTAGCGGGGACAATCAATGAGCAGTTCTTC. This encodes CASGEVAGTINEQFF.

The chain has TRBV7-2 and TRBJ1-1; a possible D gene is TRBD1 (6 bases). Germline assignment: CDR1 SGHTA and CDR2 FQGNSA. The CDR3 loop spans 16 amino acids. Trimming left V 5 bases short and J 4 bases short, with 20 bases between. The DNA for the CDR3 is TGTGCCAGCAGCCCCCATCGACAGGTCACGGGCACTGAAGCTTTCTTT. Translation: CASSPHRQVTGTEAFF.

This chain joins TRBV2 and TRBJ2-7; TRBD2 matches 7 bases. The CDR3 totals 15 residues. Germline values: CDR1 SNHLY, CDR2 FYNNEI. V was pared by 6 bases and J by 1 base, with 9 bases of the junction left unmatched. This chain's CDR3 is CASSGETSLSYEQYF. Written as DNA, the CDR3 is TGTGCCAGCAGCGGCGAGACTAGCCTTTCCTACGAGCAGTACTTC.

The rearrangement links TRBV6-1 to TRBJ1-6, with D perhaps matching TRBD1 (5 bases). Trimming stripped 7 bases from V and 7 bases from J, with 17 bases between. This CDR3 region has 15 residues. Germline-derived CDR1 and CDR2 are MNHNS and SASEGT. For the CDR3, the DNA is TGTGCCAGCACGGGAGCAGGGTGGGGAAATTCACCCCTCCACTTT. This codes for CASTGAGWGNSPLHF.

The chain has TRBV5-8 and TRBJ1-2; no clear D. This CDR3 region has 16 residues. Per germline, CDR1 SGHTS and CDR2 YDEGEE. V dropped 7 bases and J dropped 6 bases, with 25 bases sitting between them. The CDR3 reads CASGAYGKQEGDGYTF. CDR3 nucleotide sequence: TGTGCCAGCGGAGCTTACGGGAAACAAGAAGGAGATGGCTACACCTTC.

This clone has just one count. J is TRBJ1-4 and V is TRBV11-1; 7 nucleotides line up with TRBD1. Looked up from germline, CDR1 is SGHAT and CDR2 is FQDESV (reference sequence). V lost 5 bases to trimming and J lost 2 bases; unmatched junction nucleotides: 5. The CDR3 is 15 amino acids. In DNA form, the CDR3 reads TGTGCCAGCAGCCCGGGACAGACCACTAATGAAAAACTGTTTTTT. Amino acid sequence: CASSPGQTTNEKLFF. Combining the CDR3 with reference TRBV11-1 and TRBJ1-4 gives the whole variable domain EAEVAQSPRYKITEKSQAVAFWCDPISGHATLYWYRQILGQGPELLVQFQDESVVDDSQLPKDRFSAERLKGVDSTLKIQPAELGDSAMYLCASSPGQTTNEKLFFGSGTQLSVL.

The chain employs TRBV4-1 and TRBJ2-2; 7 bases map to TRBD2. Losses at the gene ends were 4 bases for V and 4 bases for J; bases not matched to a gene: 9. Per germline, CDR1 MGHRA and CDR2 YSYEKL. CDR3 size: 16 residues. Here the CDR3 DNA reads TGCGCCAGCAGCCTCGCCGGAGGCGGGGGCACCGGGGAGCTGTTTTTT. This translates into CASSLAGGGGTGELFF.

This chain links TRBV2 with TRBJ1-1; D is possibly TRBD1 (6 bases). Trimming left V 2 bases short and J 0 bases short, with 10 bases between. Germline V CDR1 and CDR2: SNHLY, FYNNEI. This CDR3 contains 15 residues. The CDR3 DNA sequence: TGTGCCAGCAGTGAACAGGGGAACATGAACACTGAAGCTTTCTTT. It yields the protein CASSEQGNMNTEAFF.

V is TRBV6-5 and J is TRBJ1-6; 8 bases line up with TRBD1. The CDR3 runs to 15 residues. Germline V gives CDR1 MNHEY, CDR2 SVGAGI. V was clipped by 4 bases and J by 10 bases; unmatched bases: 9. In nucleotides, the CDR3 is TGTGCCAGCAGTTCCCCAACAGGGGGAGGGTCACCCCTCCACTTT. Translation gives CASSSPTGGGSPLHF.

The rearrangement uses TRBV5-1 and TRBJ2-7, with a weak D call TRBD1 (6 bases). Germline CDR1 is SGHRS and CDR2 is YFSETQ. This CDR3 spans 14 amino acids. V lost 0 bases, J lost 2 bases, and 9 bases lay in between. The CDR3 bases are TGCGCCAGCAGCTTGGATGGGGGCCCCTACGAGCAGTACTTC. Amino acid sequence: CASSLDGGPYEQYF.

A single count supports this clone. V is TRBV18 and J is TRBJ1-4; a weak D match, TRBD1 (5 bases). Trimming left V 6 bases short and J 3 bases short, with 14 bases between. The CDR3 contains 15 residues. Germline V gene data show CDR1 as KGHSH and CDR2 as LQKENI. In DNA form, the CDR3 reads TGTGCCAGCTCCCAAGGACACACTCCTAATGAAAAACTGTTTTTT. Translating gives CASSQGHTPNEKLFF.

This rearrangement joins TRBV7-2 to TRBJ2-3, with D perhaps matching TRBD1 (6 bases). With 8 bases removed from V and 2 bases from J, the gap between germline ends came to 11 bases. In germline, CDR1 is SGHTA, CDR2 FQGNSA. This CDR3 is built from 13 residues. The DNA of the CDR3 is TGTGCCAGCCACAGGGCCGCCACAGATACGCAGTATTTT. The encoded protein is CASHRAATDTQYF. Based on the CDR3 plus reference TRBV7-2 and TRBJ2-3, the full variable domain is GAGVSQSPSNKVTEKGKDVELRCDPISGHTALYWYRQSLGQGLEFLIYFQGNSAPDKSGLPSDRFSAERTGGSVSTLTIQRTQQEDSAVYLCASHRAATDTQYFGPGTRLTVL.

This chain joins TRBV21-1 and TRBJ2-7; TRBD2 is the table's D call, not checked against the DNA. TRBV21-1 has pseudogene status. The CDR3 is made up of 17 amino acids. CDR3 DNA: TGTGCCAGCAGCAGAAGGGAAAGCGGGCCGACTCCTTACGAGCAGTACTTC. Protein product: CASSRRESGPTPYEQYF.

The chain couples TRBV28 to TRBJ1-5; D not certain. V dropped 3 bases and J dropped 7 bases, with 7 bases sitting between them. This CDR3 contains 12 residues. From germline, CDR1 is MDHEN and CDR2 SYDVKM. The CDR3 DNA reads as TGTGCCAGCAGTTTCAGCAGGCAGCCCCAGCATTTT. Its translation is CASSFSRQPQHF.

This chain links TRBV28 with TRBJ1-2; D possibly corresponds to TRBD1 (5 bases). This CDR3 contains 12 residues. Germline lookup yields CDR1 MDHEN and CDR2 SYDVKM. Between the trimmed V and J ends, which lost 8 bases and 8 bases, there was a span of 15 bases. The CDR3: CASLPGGGGYTF. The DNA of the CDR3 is TGTGCCAGCCTCCCGGGGGGGGGAGGCTACACCTTC.